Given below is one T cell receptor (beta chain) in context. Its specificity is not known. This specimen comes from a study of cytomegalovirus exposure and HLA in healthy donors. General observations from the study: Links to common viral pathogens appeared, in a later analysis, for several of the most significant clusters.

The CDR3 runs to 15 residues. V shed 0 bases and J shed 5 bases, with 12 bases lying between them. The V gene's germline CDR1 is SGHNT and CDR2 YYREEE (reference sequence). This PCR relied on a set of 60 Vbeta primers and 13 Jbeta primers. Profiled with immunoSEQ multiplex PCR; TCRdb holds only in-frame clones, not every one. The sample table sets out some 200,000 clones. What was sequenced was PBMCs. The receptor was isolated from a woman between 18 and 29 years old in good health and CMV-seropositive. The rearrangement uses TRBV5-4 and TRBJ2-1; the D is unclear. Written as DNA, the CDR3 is TGTGCCAGCAGCTTGGCTGGTCTAGAAGACAATGAGCAGTTCTTC. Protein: CASSLAGLEDNEQFF.